These 14 T cell receptor beta chains were all obtained from the same sample, sequenced in a study of T cell changes during pregnancy in multiple sclerosis. Repertoires were generated with immunoSEQ multiplex PCR, while TCRdb's copy carries only in-frame clones and drops some. This sample has some 70,000 clones; 70% to 90% occur once, and the top ten carry around 3.2%. The specimen comprised peripheral blood, sampled before pregnancy. The receptors here all came from a female donor with multiple sclerosis, enrolled in a pregnancy study.

This clone came up once. The chain joins TRBV5-6 to TRBJ1-3, with unresolved D. The V end was cut by 2 bases, the J end by 8 bases, with 8 bases between. This CDR3 has 12 amino acids. CDR1 is SGHDT, CDR2 YYEEEE, per germline. CDR3 amino acids: CASSFSEDTIYF. In nucleotides, the CDR3 is TGTGCCAGCAGCTTTAGCGAGGACACCATATATTTT.

This rearrangement joins TRBV7-3 to TRBJ2-5, with a possible D match to TRBD2 (6 bases). Germline V gives CDR1 SGHTA, CDR2 FQGTGA. The CDR3 is 13 residues long. The V gene lost 5 bases and the J gene lost 5 bases, with 12 bases spanning the gap. CDR3 sequence (DNA): TGTGCCAGCAGCCGAGGGAGCGGGGAGACCCAGTACTTC. It is translated as CASSRGSGETQYF.

This clone came up a few times. The rearrangement uses TRBV6-6 and TRBJ1-5; 10 nucleotides agree with TRBD1. V was clipped by 5 bases and J by 3 bases; unmatched bases: 4. The CDR3 is 15 amino acids. CDR1 and CDR2 from the germline V gene are MNHNY and SVGAGI (reference sequence). CDR3 in amino acids: CASSRGQGDNQPQHF. In nucleotides, the CDR3 is TGTGCCAGCAGTCGAGGACAGGGGGACAATCAGCCCCAGCATTTT.

The chain is built from TRBV9 and TRBJ2-3, with 11 positions matching TRBD2. Unmatched junction bases numbered 3, after V lost 3 bases and J lost 3 bases. CDR1 is SGDLS, CDR2 YYNGEE, per germline. The CDR3 has 15 residues. Written as DNA, the CDR3 is TGTGCCAGCAGCGCGGGGACTAGCGGAACAGATACGCAGTATTTT. It yields the protein CASSAGTSGTDTQYF. Filled out from reference TRBV9 and TRBJ2-3, the complete variable domain reads DSGVTQTPKHLITATGQRVTLRCSPRSGDLSVYWYQQSLDQGLQFLIQYYNGEERAKGNILERFSAQQFPDLHSELNLSSLELGDSALYFCASSAGTSGTDTQYFGPGTRLTVL.

V usage is TRBV29-1 and J usage is TRBJ2-7; tentative D call: TRBD2 (5 bases). The CDR3 runs to 12 residues. Between the trimmed V and J ends, which lost 4 bases and 3 bases, there was a span of 10 bases. Germline lookup yields CDR1 SQVTM and CDR2 ANQGSEA. The CDR3 sequence: CSVAGNFYEQYF. As DNA, the CDR3 is TGCAGCGTTGCGGGGAATTTCTACGAGCAGTACTTC.

The chain combines TRBV29-1 with TRBJ2-7; D is perhaps TRBD2 (5 bases). The germline V and J ends were trimmed by 6 bases and 0 bases, with 9 bases remaining between them. The CDR3 has 12 residues. Germline CDR1 is SQVTM and CDR2 is ANQGSEA. The CDR3 sequence: CSVRASSYEQYF. The CDR3 DNA reads as TGCAGCGTGAGGGCCAGCTCCTACGAGCAGTACTTC.

V gene TRBV4-2 combines with J gene TRBJ2-5; D gene unclear. The CDR3 spans 14 residues. CDR1 and CDR2 (germline): LGHNA, YNFKEQ. V gave up 1 base and J gave up 3 bases, with 9 bases separating them. This CDR3 reads CASSQVARKETQYF. The CDR3 bases are TGTGCCAGCAGCCAAGTGGCTAGGAAAGAGACCCAGTACTTC.

This chain uses TRBV5-4 with TRBJ2-3; TRBD2 is a possible D gene (5 bases). The CDR3 has 16 amino acids. CDR1 SGHNT and CDR2 YYREEE come from the germline V gene (reference sequence). The V and J ends lost 0 bases and 0 bases respectively, with 11 bases between them. This CDR3 is CASSLARRTSTDTQYF. CDR3 DNA: TGTGCCAGCAGCTTGGCCCGGAGGACTAGCACAGATACGCAGTATTTT.

J is TRBJ1-2 and V is TRBV11-1; D is perhaps TRBD1 (6 bases). CDR1 SGHAT and CDR2 FQDESV come from the germline V gene (reference sequence). Trimming pared 3 bases from V and 4 bases from J, leaving 12 bases between. The CDR3 is 14 amino acids. In nucleotides, the CDR3 is TGTGCCAGCAGCTTCGATGCCAGGGGCTATGGCTACACCTTC. Translation: CASSFDARGYGYTF.

The rearrangement joins TRBV20-1 to TRBJ1-6, with D possibly being TRBD1 (5 bases). Deletions cut 5 bases from V and 14 bases from J, with 13 bases between. In germline, CDR1 is DFQATT, CDR2 SNEGSKA (reference sequence). The CDR3 runs to 11 residues. CDR3 nucleotide sequence: TGCAGTGCTGCCGACAGCCTTACCCTCCACTTT. It yields the protein CSAADSLTLHF.

The chain carries TRBV6-5 and TRBJ2-7, with a possible D match to TRBD2 (6 bases). Germline assignment: CDR1 MNHEY and CDR2 SVGAGI. CDR3 length: 15 residues. V dropped 0 bases and J dropped 3 bases, with 12 bases sitting between them. CDR3 amino acids: CASSYSGGDRYEQYF. CDR3 coding DNA: TGTGCCAGCAGTTACTCGGGGGGAGACCGCTACGAGCAGTACTTC.

This CDR3 is CASSEIEVAEAFF. The CDR3 coding sequence is TGTGCCAGCAGTGAAATTGAGGTAGCTGAAGCTTTCTTT. The V and J genes are TRBV6-1 and TRBJ1-1, with D uncertain. Trimming left V 2 bases short and J 6 bases short, with 10 bases between. The CDR3 has 13 residues. Germline-derived CDR1 and CDR2 are MNHNS and SASEGT.

The table lists this clone with a count of one. The chain combines TRBV18 with TRBJ1-1; D remains unclear. This CDR3 is built from 13 residues. V lost 3 bases, J lost 3 bases, and 8 bases lay in between. The germline V gene encodes CDR1 KGHSH and CDR2 LQKENI. The CDR3 is CASSPPQDTEAFF. For the CDR3, the DNA is TGTGCCAGCTCACCCCCCCAGGACACTGAAGCTTTCTTT.

The chain combines TRBV19 with TRBJ2-7; D might be TRBD1 (5 bases). This CDR3 has 13 residues. Germline V lookup: CDR1 LNHDA, CDR2 SQIVND (reference sequence). Trimming pared 6 bases from V and 3 bases from J, leaving 12 bases between. For the CDR3, the DNA is TGTGCCAGTAGCCTGGGGCAGGGCTACGAGCAGTACTTC. Translation gives CASSLGQGYEQYF.